This T cell receptor beta chain was recorded in a study of robustness of blood B and T cell sequencing. Notes on the study in general: TCRbeta curves suggested under-sequencing or many low-abundance clonotypes. Cross-contamination appeared in one TCRbeta library pair, likely from batch processing. The pooled top 1,000 TCRbeta clonotypes were present in each 10 ml sample.

The CDR3 runs 14 residues. Trimming took off 6 bases at V and 8 bases at J, with 17 bases between the two ends. Germline V gives CDR1 MNHNS, CDR2 SASEGT. mRNA, not genomic DNA, served as the source for TCR beta repertoires. A 5' template-switch oligo added a universal priming site during cDNA synthesis. Every cDNA molecule received a random 12-nucleotide UMI from the template-switch oligo. TCRdb re-derived calls from the PCR reads in MiXCR, one entry per CDR3 protein. The data hold roughly 2,100 distinct CDR3 sequences, with under 75% observed a single time. Worth noting for this clonotype: Its cognate antigen is unknown.

Source material: peripheral blood. The receptor's source is a human donor in good health. This rearrangement joins TRBV6-1 to TRBJ2-1, with D maybe TRBD1 (6 bases). The CDR3 nucleotides are TGTGCCAGCAGCAGAGCGGCAGGGGTCCATGAGCAGTTCTTC. Protein sequence: CASSRAAGVHEQFF.